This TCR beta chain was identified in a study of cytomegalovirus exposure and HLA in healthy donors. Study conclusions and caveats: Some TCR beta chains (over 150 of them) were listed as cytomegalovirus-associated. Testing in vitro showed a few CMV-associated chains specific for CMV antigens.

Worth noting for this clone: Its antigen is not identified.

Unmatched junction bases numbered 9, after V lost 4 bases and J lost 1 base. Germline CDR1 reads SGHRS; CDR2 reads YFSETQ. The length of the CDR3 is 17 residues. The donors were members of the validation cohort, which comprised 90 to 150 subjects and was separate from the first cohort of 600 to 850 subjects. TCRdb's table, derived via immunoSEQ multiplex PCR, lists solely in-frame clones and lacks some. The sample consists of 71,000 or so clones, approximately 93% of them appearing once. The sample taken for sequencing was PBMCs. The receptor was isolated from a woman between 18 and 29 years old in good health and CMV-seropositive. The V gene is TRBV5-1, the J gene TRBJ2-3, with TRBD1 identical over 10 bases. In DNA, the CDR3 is TGCGCCAGCAGCCGTAATCCGACAGGGGGCGGCACAGATACGCAGTATTTT. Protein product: CASSRNPTGGGTDTQYF.